The entry that follows covers one T cell receptor beta chain sequence. Its binding antigen is unknown. The data belong to a study of monozygotic twins with inflammatory bowel disease (dated by TCRdb to the late 2010s). In the study overall: The full study comprised 28 monozygotic twin pairs: nine German pairs (four IBD-concordant, five IBD-discordant) and 19 IBD-discordant Danish pairs. The search for disease-associated traits relied mainly on comparing, within discordant pairs, IBD patients with their genetically identical healthy co-twins. Each individual had, on average, about 151 000 unique TCRalpha sequences and 181 000 unique TCRbeta sequences available for analysis.

The germline V gene encodes CDR1 SGHAT and CDR2 FQNNGV. From its cysteine to its phenylalanine, the CDR3 spans 14 amino acids. No DNA appears here. Library prep was done by 5' RACE. The input for every TCR library was roughly 4,000 ng of total RNA. cDNA was synthesized with SMARTScribe reverse transcriptase in eight separate reactions per sample. Unique molecular identifiers containing a 6-nucleotide sample barcode were introduced through template switching during cDNA synthesis. TCRalpha and TCRbeta cDNA was amplified by two nested PCRs of 16 and 9 cycles, with bead purification after each PCR. Before amplification, the cDNA was both treated with uracil DNA-glycosylase and purified with the QIAquick PCR purification kit. The second PCR added Illumina TruSeq-compatible adapters along with sample-specific barcodes. Library quality and concentration were checked on TapeStation and Qubit, and libraries were pooled at about 4.9 ng each. Pooled libraries were sequenced on an Illumina HiSeq2500 single-index Rapid Run with 2 x 100 bp reads and custom sequencing primers. As for the authors' bioinformatics: MiGEC version 1.2.6 was used for UMI-based consensus assembly, which corrected PCR and sequencing errors. MiXCR version 2.1.1 was used for V(D)J alignment, clonotype assembly and CDR3 extraction. To normalise gene usage, clonotype sharing and MAIT/NKT TCR abundance, the top 1000, 10 000 and 20 000 clonotypes in each sample were analysed. After downsampling to 27 000 UMIs, diversity was calculated as the inverse Simpson index using the vegan R package. Paired Mann-Whitney U tests were applied to discordant twin pairs, with Benjamini-Hochberg correction for multiple testing. After reprocessing by TCRdb, each CDR3 protein sequence is one entry, and no DNA is given. TCRdb, not the authors, supplied the V and J calls. This sample's clone table shows about 160,000 distinct CDR3 sequences. The ten most abundant clones make up 2.5% to 3% of the sample.

Overall results and qualifications from the work: The results gave no support for a single strong signal or clonotype linked to IBD. Compared with healthy twins, IBD patients had fewer clonotypes in common with other individuals, a difference most pronounced in patients showing signs of disease activity. Background noise and inter-individual variability may have been introduced into the repertoires by the differing immunosuppressive treatments among patients. Measured by the inverse Simpson index, TCRbeta repertoire diversity was lower in IBD patients than in their healthy co-twins. The analysis was unable to tell different T cell subtypes apart. Concordant and discordant twins showed no difference in repertoire similarity, possibly because of limited statistical power.

A roughly 2.5 ml peripheral blood sample was drawn into PAXgene tubes per donor and stored at -80°C. Without any T cell sorting, total RNA was extracted from whole blood using the PAXgene blood miRNA kit on an automated QIAcube. Peripheral blood from monozygotic twin pairs who were concordant or discordant for inflammatory bowel disease underwent deep TCRalpha and TCRbeta repertoire profiling using unique molecular barcoding. Smoking habits were recorded for all twin pairs, and each individual was classified as a current, former or never smoker. The sequenced sample was blood. This TCR came from a human donor with ulcerative colitis or Crohn's disease, or a healthy co-twin of an affected twin (not recorded which). This sequence uses TRBV11-2 and TRBJ2-7; TCRdb selects TRBD2, and the lack of DNA leaves this call unchecked. The encoded CDR3 is CASSSTSATYEQYF.